Shown below are 23 T cell receptor beta chains from a single sample sequenced in a study of blood T cell repertoires in COVID-19. TCRdb's copy holds only in-frame clones and misses some; the assay was immunoSEQ multiplex PCR. This sample has roughly 250,000 clones, with over 70% found just once. Sequenced sample: peripheral blood. These receptors were obtained from a human donor in a cohort sampled during active COVID-19.

The rearrangement links TRBV24-1 to TRBJ2-5, with D tentatively TRBD1 (6 bases). Germline V gives CDR1 KGHDR, CDR2 SFDVKD. V dropped 3 bases and J dropped 5 bases, with 12 bases sitting between them. CDR3 length: 14 amino acids. CDR3 residues: CATSDKQGFETQYF. The CDR3 bases are TGTGCCACCAGTGATAAACAGGGTTTCGAGACCCAGTACTTC.

This rearrangement joins TRBV27 to TRBJ1-4; 9 bases are shared with TRBD1. V lost 2 bases to trimming and J lost 11 bases; unmatched junction nucleotides: 9. This CDR3 region has 15 residues. Germline assignment: CDR1 MNHEY and CDR2 SMNVEV (reference sequence). CDR3 nucleotides: TGTGCCAGCAGTTTAAGACAGGGGGTGTCCGACAAACTGTTTTTT. The encoded protein is CASSLRQGVSDKLFF. Full variable domain (rest looked up from reference TRBV27 and TRBJ1-4): EAQVTQNPRYLITVTGKKLTVTCSQNMNHEYMSWYRQDPGLGLRQIYYSMNVEVTDKGDVPEGYKVSRKEKRNFPLILESPSPNQTSLYFCASSLRQGVSDKLFFGSGTQLSVL.

This clone was detected once. The CDR3 nucleotides read TGTGCCAGCAGCTTGCAGGGGGGATCCTATAATTCACCCCTCCACTTT. Encoded protein: CASSLQGGSYNSPLHF. The V and J genes are TRBV5-6 and TRBJ1-6, with 7 bases identical to TRBD1. Germline lookup yields CDR1 SGHDT and CDR2 YYEEEE. V was clipped by 1 base and J by 1 base; unmatched bases: 2. The CDR3 extends over 16 amino acids.

In nucleotides, the CDR3 is TGTGCCAGCAGCTTAAATAGCGAGACCCAGTACTTC. Translated, it gives CASSLNSETQYF. The chain carries TRBV11-2 and TRBJ2-5, with D hard to call. The germline V gene encodes CDR1 SGHAT and CDR2 FQNNGV. CDR3 length: 12 residues. V lost 2 bases and J lost 5, with 6 bases in between.

This clone turned up a few times. The gene calls are TRBV28 and TRBJ2-1; TRBD1 aligns across 7 bases. The CDR3 spans 14 residues. The junction had 10 bases not matched to a gene; V was cut back by 4 bases and J by 10 bases. Germline V gene lookup returns CDR1 MDHEN and CDR2 SYDVKM. CDR3 amino acids: CASSWTGSIREQFF. CDR3 sequence (DNA): TGTGCCAGCAGTTGGACAGGATCCATAAGGGAGCAGTTCTTC.

The V and J genes are TRBV10-1 and TRBJ2-2; possibly TRBD2 for D (6 bases). The CDR3 runs 18 residues. The V gene's germline CDR1 is WNHNN and CDR2 SYGVQD (reference sequence). V was pared by 4 bases and J by 0 bases, with 18 bases between. The CDR3, as DNA: TGCGCCAGCAGTGGGGACTGGGGCCCCGAGACGAACACCGGGGAGCTGTTTTTT. Its translation: CASSGDWGPETNTGELFF.

As for this clone: The sample contains more than one DNA sequence encoding this CDR3. J is TRBJ1-5 and V is TRBV6-2 or TRBV6-3; the D is unclear. Per the germline V gene, CDR1 is MNHEY and CDR2 is SVGEGT. V was trimmed by 2 bases and J by 7 bases, leaving 9 bases between them. There are 13 residues in the CDR3. The CDR3 spells CASSYPGGQPQHF. The CDR3 DNA follows: TGTGCCAGCAGTTACCCGGGTGGGCAGCCCCAGCATTTT.

The chain carries TRBV6-6 and TRBJ2-7, with TRBD2 identical over 7 bases. The V gene end was trimmed by 4 bases and the J gene end by 0 bases; junction bases not matched to a gene: 9. Germline V gene lookup returns CDR1 MNHNY and CDR2 SVGAGI (reference sequence). The CDR3 spans 16 residues. The CDR3 loop is CASSLGPSGASYEQYF. CDR3 DNA sequence: TGTGCCAGCAGTTTAGGTCCCAGCGGGGCCTCCTACGAGCAGTACTTC.

This chain uses TRBV2 with TRBJ2-4; the D is unclear. CDR3 size: 13 residues. Trimming stripped 8 bases from V and 1 base from J, with 9 bases between. The germline gives CDR1 SNHLY, CDR2 FYNNEI. The CDR3 DNA follows: TGTGCCAGCTGGCGGTTGGCCAAAAACATTCAGTACTTC. This sequence encodes CASWRLAKNIQYF. Full variable domain (rest looked up from reference TRBV2 and TRBJ2-4): EPEVTQTPSHQVTQMGQEVILRCVPISNHLYFYWYRQILGQKVEFLVSFYNNEISEKSEIFDDQFSVERPDGSNFTLKIRSTKLEDSAMYFCASWRLAKNIQYFGAGTRLSVL.

The chain joins TRBV19 to TRBJ1-5, with 9 positions matching TRBD1. Looked up from germline, CDR1 is LNHDA and CDR2 is SQIVND (reference sequence). With 5 bases clipped from V and 1 base from J, the junction kept 3 bases outside the gene matches. The CDR3 runs 15 residues. The DNA of the CDR3 is TGTGCCAGTAGTTTTACAGGGGGCAGCAATCAGCCCCAGCATTTT. It codes for CASSFTGGSNQPQHF.

This chain joins TRBV7-9 and TRBJ2-7; possible D gene TRBD2, 7 bases. V was trimmed by 0 bases and J by 4 bases, leaving 19 bases between them. CDR3 size: 17 residues. Germline V lookup: CDR1 SEHNR, CDR2 FQNEAQ (reference sequence). The CDR3 loop is CASSLASDAGRGYEQYF. The CDR3 DNA reads as TGTGCCAGCAGCTTAGCGTCGGATGCAGGGAGGGGGTACGAGCAGTACTTC. The variable domain in full, completed from reference TRBV7-9 and TRBJ2-7, reads DTGVSQNPRHKITKRGQNVTFRCDPISEHNRLYWYRQTLGQGPEFLTYFQNEAQLEKSRLLSDRFSAERPKGSFSTLEIQRTEQGDSAMYLCASSLASDAGRGYEQYFGPGTRLTVT.

The sample holds one count of this clone. The V gene is TRBV6-5, the J gene TRBJ2-7; tentatively, D is TRBD1 (6 bases). Trimming left V 6 bases short and J 0 bases short, with 15 bases between. CDR1 MNHEY and CDR2 SVGAGI come from the germline V gene. This CDR3 spans 15 amino acids. CDR3 coding DNA: TGTGCCAGCAGACGCCCGGGACACTTCTCCTACGAGCAGTACTTC. It specifies CASRRPGHFSYEQYF.

J is TRBJ2-7 and V is TRBV18; D possibly corresponds to TRBD1 (6 bases). The germline V and J ends were trimmed by 3 bases and 7 bases, with 31 bases remaining between them. In germline, CDR1 is KGHSH, CDR2 LQKENI. CDR3 length equals 19 residues. CDR3 in DNA: TGTGCCAGCTCACCCCTCCGTAGGGGACACATAACTTCCCTGGGGGAGCAGTACTTC. This codes for CASSPLRRGHITSLGEQYF.

The genes are TRBV19 and TRBJ1-1; D not resolved. CDR1 is LNHDA and CDR2 is SQIVND in the germline V gene (reference sequence). CDR3 length equals 14 residues. The V end was cut by 6 bases, the J end by 1 base, with 12 bases between. CDR3 sequence reads: CASRARGRNTEAFF. For the CDR3, the DNA is TGTGCCAGTAGGGCGAGAGGCCGGAACACTGAAGCTTTCTTT.

The V and J genes are TRBV19 and TRBJ1-5, with a weak D call TRBD1 (5 bases). V was shortened by 4 bases and J by 4 bases, with 14 bases between the two germline ends. Germline CDR1 reads LNHDA; CDR2 reads SQIVND (reference sequence). The length of the CDR3 is 15 residues. Written as DNA, the CDR3 is TGTGCCAGTAGTACAGGGCCCTCTAGTAATCAGCCCCAGCATTTT. Its translation is CASSTGPSSNQPQHF.

The rearrangement links TRBV11-2 to TRBJ2-1; 7 positions match TRBD2. Germline V gene sequence: CDR1 SGHAT, CDR2 FQNNGV. There are 16 residues in the CDR3. J gave up 1 base and V 3 bases, and 6 bases lay outside the gene matches. CDR3 residues: CASSFPSGESYNEQFF. The CDR3 DNA reads as TGTGCCAGCAGCTTCCCCAGCGGGGAATCCTACAATGAGCAGTTCTTC.

V is TRBV28 and J is TRBJ2-3; TRBD2 agrees at 8 bases. V trimming: 1 base; J trimming: 4 bases; junction bases outside the gene matches: 4. The CDR3 is made up of 15 amino acids. Germline loops: CDR1 MDHEN, CDR2 SYDVKM. CDR3 loop: CASSLSGRAPDTQYF. CDR3 DNA sequence: TGTGCCAGCAGTTTATCCGGGAGGGCCCCAGATACGCAGTATTTT.

This sequence joins TRBV7-2 and TRBJ2-1; perhaps TRBD1 as D (6 bases). Germline CDR1 and CDR2: SGHTA and FQGNSA. The CDR3 runs to 15 residues. The V end lost 5 bases, the J end lost 8 bases, and 19 bases lay between the germline ends. The CDR3 nucleotides read TGTGCCAGCAGCCCACAGACAGGTTCGCACGATGAGCAGTTCTTC. It is translated as CASSPQTGSHDEQFF.

This clone was counted a single time. J is TRBJ1-4 and V is TRBV6-5; 7 bases align to TRBD1. J was trimmed by 7 bases and V by 10 bases; bases with no gene match: 9. The CDR3 contains 13 residues. Germline lookup yields CDR1 MNHEY and CDR2 SVGAGI. CDR3 amino acids: CATRGTEREKLFF. The CDR3 DNA is TGTGCCACCAGAGGGACAGAGCGTGAAAAACTGTTTTTT.

The chain recombines TRBV4-1 with TRBJ1-5; 7 bases match TRBD1. The CDR3 has 16 residues. Trimming removed 6 bases from V and 2 bases from J; junction bases left unmatched: 10. The germline CDR1 and CDR2 sequences are MGHRA and YSYEKL. In DNA, the CDR3 is TGCGCCAGCAGTCATGCCGGGACAGACGGCAATCAGCCCCAGCATTTT. It specifies CASSHAGTDGNQPQHF.

This chain links TRBV7-2 with TRBJ2-7, with TRBD2 identical over 7 bases. Losses at the gene ends were 2 bases for V and 4 bases for J; bases not matched to a gene: 11. Germline CDR1 and CDR2: SGHTA and FQGNSA. The CDR3 spans 16 residues. CDR3 protein: CASSLRSGITQYEQYF. CDR3 nucleotide sequence: TGTGCCAGCAGCTTACGGAGCGGGATCACTCAATACGAGCAGTACTTC.

The chain carries TRBV5-6 and TRBJ2-2; D is unclear. Germline V CDR1 and CDR2: SGHDT, YYEEEE. Trimming removed 3 bases at V and 5 bases at J, with 14 bases between. The CDR3 covers 15 residues. CDR3 protein: CASSSLPPGTGELFF. The CDR3 DNA reads as TGTGCCAGCAGCTCATTGCCCCCAGGAACCGGGGAGCTGTTTTTT.

The chain couples TRBV18 to TRBJ2-7, with TRBD2 as a possible D gene (6 bases). CDR1 is KGHSH and CDR2 is LQKENI in the germline V gene. There are 14 residues in the CDR3. V was shortened by 6 bases and J by 2 bases, with 14 bases between the two germline ends. This CDR3 is CASSQGTATYEQYF. CDR3 coding DNA: TGTGCCAGCTCGCAAGGGACTGCGACCTACGAGCAGTACTTC.